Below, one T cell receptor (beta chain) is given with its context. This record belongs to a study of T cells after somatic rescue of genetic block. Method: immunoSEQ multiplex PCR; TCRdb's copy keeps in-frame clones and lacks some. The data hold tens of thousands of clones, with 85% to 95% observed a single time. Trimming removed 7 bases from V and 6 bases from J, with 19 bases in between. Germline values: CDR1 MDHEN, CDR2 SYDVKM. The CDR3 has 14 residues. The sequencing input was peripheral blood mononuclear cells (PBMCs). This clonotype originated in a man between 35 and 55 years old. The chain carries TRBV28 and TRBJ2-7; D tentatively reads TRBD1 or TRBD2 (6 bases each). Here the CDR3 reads CASTPHRGRREQYF. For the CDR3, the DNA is TGTGCCAGCACCCCCCATAGGGGGAGGCGCGAGCAGTACTTC.